Reported below is one T cell receptor beta chain. This specimen belongs to a study of T cells in localized non-small cell lung cancer. Sequencing was performed with immunoSEQ multiplex PCR; in TCRdb, only in-frame clones are kept and a portion is missing. The data contain 75,000 to 90,000 clones, about four fifths of them seen just once; the ten biggest clones take up under 3.5%. The germline gives CDR1 SGDLS, CDR2 YYNGEE. This CDR3 contains 15 residues. V lost 1 base to trimming and J lost 6 bases; unmatched junction nucleotides: 8. The chain is built from TRBV9 and TRBJ2-5; 8 nucleotides align to TRBD1. The specimen comprised peripheral blood, sampled before any cancer treatment. This receptor was identified in a man aged 35 to 69 with stage I lung adenocarcinoma. CDR3 sequence: CASSVKDRVGQTQYF. The CDR3 bases are TGTGCCAGCAGCGTAAAGGACAGGGTGGGTCAGACCCAGTACTTC. Together with reference TRBV9 and TRBJ2-5, the CDR3 gives the full variable domain: DSGVTQTPKHLITATGQRVTLRCSPRSGDLSVYWYQQSLDQGLQFLIQYYNGEERAKGNILERFSAQQFPDLHSELNLSSLELGDSALYFCASSVKDRVGQTQYFGPGTRLLVL.